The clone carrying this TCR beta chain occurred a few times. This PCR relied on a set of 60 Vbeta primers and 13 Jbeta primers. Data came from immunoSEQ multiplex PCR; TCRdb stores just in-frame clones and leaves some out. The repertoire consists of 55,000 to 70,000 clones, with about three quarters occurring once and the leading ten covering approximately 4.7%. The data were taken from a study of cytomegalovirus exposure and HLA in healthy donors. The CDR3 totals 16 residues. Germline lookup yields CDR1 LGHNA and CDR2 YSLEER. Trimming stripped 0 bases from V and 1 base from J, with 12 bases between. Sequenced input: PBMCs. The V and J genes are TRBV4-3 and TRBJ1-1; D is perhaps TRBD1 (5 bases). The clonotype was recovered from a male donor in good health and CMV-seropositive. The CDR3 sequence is CASSQDPLRANTEAFF. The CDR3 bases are TGCGCCAGCAGCCAAGATCCCCTCAGGGCGAACACTGAAGCTTTCTTT.